This record concerns one T cell receptor beta chain sequence. The antigen is not known. The data originate from a study of T cell repertoires in cytomegalovirus infection. General study findings and limits: The ex vivo response was dominated by HLA-C-restricted CMV-specific TCR beta clonotypes.

TCRdb independently ran MiXCR on the reads; one entry per CDR3 protein. Of 45,000 to 75,000 distinct CDR3 sequences listed, around 30% were seen once; the top ten hold around 70%. V was clipped by 6 bases and J by 5 bases; unmatched bases: 8. Germline V gene sequence: CDR1 SNHLY, CDR2 FYNNEI. The CDR3 covers 16 residues. The sample taken for sequencing was PBMCs, sequenced either directly or after in vitro stimulation (not recorded which). The origin of this receptor is a human donor in good health (CMV status not recorded). Some clones in this sample may be carry-over from other donors' samples. The genes are TRBV2 and TRBJ2-7, with 15 bases identical to TRBD2. The CDR3 bases are TGTGCCAGCAGCGGCAGGACTAGCGGGAGGGTTGACGAGCAGTACTTC. Its protein is CASSGRTSGRVDEQYF.